This TCR beta chain comes out of a study of blood T cells in healthy people across ages. Primers used in a second PCR of roughly 6 to 11 cycles were a sample-barcoded 5' primer and a J-beta primer mix. TCRdb processed the 5' RACE reads anew with MiXCR; each CDR3 protein has one entry. The data hold about 1.1 million distinct CDR3 sequences, with roughly two fifths observed a single time. Study outcomes and limitations: The study found more naive CD4+ cells and higher diversity in long-lived than aged donors.

Comment on this clonotype: What it binds is unknown.

The sequence was collected from a man aged 18 to 29 in good health. Sequencing input: blood.

The CDR3 region has the DNA TGTGCCAGCAGCGTAGCGGCAGCCTCTGGAAACACCATATATTTT. Its translation: CASSVAAASGNTIYF. The chain has TRBV9 and TRBJ1-3; D is unresolved. Germline assignment: CDR1 SGDLS and CDR2 YYNGEE. The CDR3 contains 15 residues. V lost 0 bases and J 0 bases, leaving 7 bases between the germline ends. Together with reference TRBV9 and TRBJ1-3, the CDR3 gives the full variable domain: DSGVTQTPKHLITATGQRVTLRCSPRSGDLSVYWYQQSLDQGLQFLIQYYNGEERAKGNILERFSAQQFPDLHSELNLSSLELGDSALYFCASSVAAASGNTIYFGEGSWLTVV.